Listed below are T cell receptor beta chains from one sample, sequenced in a study of identifying expanded T cells in peripheral blood. Data came from immunoSEQ multiplex PCR; TCRdb stores just in-frame clones and leaves some out. This sample has about 83,000 clones, with around nine tenths found just once. The specimen sequenced was blood. The receptors stem from a person aged 18 to 75 in good health. The CDR3 runs from the conserved cysteine through the conserved F or W. Each record gives: J gene, D gene, V gene, clone size, CDR3 DNA, CDR3 protein. The D gene is left open where the match is weak. A clone size is listed for some rows: how often the clone was seen (once, few, many), or a class if it is expanded.

TRBJ1-1,.,TRBV10-1,.,TGCGCCAGCAGTGCAGATCCAATGAACACTGAAGCTTTCTTT,CASSADPMNTEAFF
TRBJ2-7,.,TRBV7-6,.,TGTGCCAGCAGCTCCCGGGTCGAACCCTACGAGCAGTACTTC,CASSSRVEPYEQYF
TRBJ2-5,.,TRBV14,once,TGTGCCAGCAGCCCACTATCCACTAGGACGCAAGAGACCCAGTACTTC,CASSPLSTRTQETQYF
TRBJ2-7,TRBD2,TRBV18,once,TGTGCCAGCTCACCACCTAGCGGGAGGGAGTACGAGCAGTACTTC,CASSPPSGREYEQYF
TRBJ1-3,.,TRBV14,.,TGTGCCAGCAGCCAACAGGGTATGAGTAACACCATATATTTT,CASSQQGMSNTIYF
TRBJ1-2,TRBD1,TRBV4-1,.,TGCGCCAGCAGCCAAGTAGCTCTACAGGGGACCTATGGCTACACCTTC,CASSQVALQGTYGYTF
TRBJ2-2,.,TRBV6-1,.,TGTGCCAGCACCCCCACATGGACCGGCACCGGGGAGCTGTTTTTT,CASTPTWTGTGELFF
TRBJ2-3,TRBD2,TRBV5-8,once,TGTGCCAGCAAACTAGCGGATTACACAGATACGCAGTATTTT,CASKLADYTDTQYF
TRBJ1-3,.,TRBV15,.,TGTGCCACCAGGCACGGGGGCTTCGTTGGAAACACCATATATTTT,CATRHGGFVGNTIYF
TRBJ1-1,.,TRBV19,.,TGTGCCAGTAGTATGGGAAAAGGGGGTTCGTACACTGAAGCTTTCTTT,CASSMGKGGSYTEAFF
TRBJ1-1,TRBD1,TRBV9,.,TGTGCCAGCAGCTTGACAGGGTTTTCTATGAACACTGAAGCTTTCTTT,CASSLTGFSMNTEAFF
TRBJ1-6,.,TRBV27,.,TGTGCCAGCAGTCGGACACTACAGCGGAATTCACCCCTCCACTTT,CASSRTLQRNSPLHF
TRBJ1-2,.,TRBV9,.,TGTGCCAGCAGCCCCCGGCCGGACTATGGCTACACCTTC,CASSPRPDYGYTF
TRBJ1-1,.,TRBV5-4,.,TGTGCCAGCAGCTCGGGGGGCTGGAACACTGAAGCTTTCTTT,CASSSGGWNTEAFF
TRBJ1-1,.,TRBV21-1,.,TGTGCCAGCAGCCGATCGACAGGGGTGCGCACTGAAGCTTTCTTT,CASSRSTGVRTEAFF
TRBJ1-5,TRBD1,TRBV7-2,.,TGTGCCAGCAGCGACAGGGCAGGTCAGCCCCAGCATTTT,CASSDRAGQPQHF
TRBJ1-1,TRBD1,TRBV10-2,.,TGCGCCAGCAGGGGACAGGGAACCACTGAAGCTTTCTTT,CASRGQGTTEAFF
TRBJ1-4,TRBD1,TRBV2,.,TGTGCCAGCAGTGCAGACAGGGTTAGTGAAAAACTGTTTTTT,CASSADRVSEKLFF
TRBJ2-7,TRBD2,TRBV19,.,TGTGCCAGTAGTATAACTAGCGGGACCTATGGCTACGAGCAGTACTTC,CASSITSGTYGYEQYF
TRBJ1-1,.,TRBV30,.,TGTGCCTGGAGTCAGCGCCCTGGGGACACTGAAGCTTTCTTT,CAWSQRPGDTEAFF